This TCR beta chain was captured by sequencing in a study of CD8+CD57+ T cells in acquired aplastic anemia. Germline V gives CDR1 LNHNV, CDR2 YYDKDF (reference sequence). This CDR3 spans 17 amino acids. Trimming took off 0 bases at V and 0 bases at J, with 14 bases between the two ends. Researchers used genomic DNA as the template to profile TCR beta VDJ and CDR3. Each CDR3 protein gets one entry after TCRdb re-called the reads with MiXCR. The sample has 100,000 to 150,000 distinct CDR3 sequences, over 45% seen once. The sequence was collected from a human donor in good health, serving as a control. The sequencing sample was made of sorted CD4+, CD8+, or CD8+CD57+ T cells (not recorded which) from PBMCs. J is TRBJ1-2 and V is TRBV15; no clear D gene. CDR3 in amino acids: CATSRDEDYRANYGYTF. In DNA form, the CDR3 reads TGTGCCACCAGCAGAGATGAAGACTACCGAGCTAACTATGGCTACACCTTC.